One and the same sample provided the 7 T cell receptor beta chains below, sequenced in a study of radiation and T cells in renal cell carcinoma. Libraries were prepared by immunoSEQ multiplex PCR; TCRdb keeps only in-frame clonotypes and omits some of them. Here the sample spans under 200,000 clones, around 90% being singletons. Indicated time point: blood 4 weeks post-SBRT, at nephrectomy. The treatment is: 15 Gy SBRT to primary tumor, nephrectomy 4 weeks later. This specimen was blood, taken from a patient whose treatment included radiotherapy and nephrectomy. The receptors derive from a woman aged 50 to 60 with renal cell carcinoma.

V usage is TRBV4-1 and J usage is TRBJ2-1, with 10 bases that match TRBD1. Losses at the gene ends were 3 bases for V and 8 bases for J; bases not matched to a gene: 13. The germline CDR1 and CDR2 sequences are MGHRA and YSYEKL. The CDR3 runs 17 residues. CDR3 sequence (DNA): TGCGCCAGCAGCCAGACCCCAGGGGACAGGGGAGTTTATGAGCAGTTCTTC. Translated: CASSQTPGDRGVYEQFF.

The J gene is TRBJ1-2, the V gene TRBV19; D uncertain. The V gene's germline CDR1 is LNHDA and CDR2 SQIVND (reference sequence). With 6 bases removed from V and 2 bases from J, the gap between germline ends came to 13 bases. This CDR3 comprises 14 residues. CDR3 nucleotides: TGTGCCAGTAGGCCGCCAGGCGAAAACTATGGCTACACCTTC. Residues: CASRPPGENYGYTF.

J is TRBJ2-7 and V is TRBV19; D may be TRBD1 (6 bases). CDR1 and CDR2 (germline): LNHDA, SQIVND (reference sequence). The CDR3 is made up of 12 amino acids. V was cut by 8 bases and J by 4 bases, with 12 bases left in between. CDR3 sequence (DNA): TGTGCCAGTGGGGACACGATGTACGAGCAGTACTTC. This gives the protein CASGDTMYEQYF.

CDR3 sequence: CASSFYTGRSNEKLFF. The CDR3 DNA reads as TGTGCCAGCAGCTTTTATACCGGGAGGAGTAATGAAAAACTGTTTTTT. The J gene is TRBJ1-4, the V gene TRBV5-6; unclear D gene. V gave up 2 bases and J gave up 4 bases, with 15 bases separating them. CDR1 SGHDT and CDR2 YYEEEE come from the germline V gene. This CDR3 has 16 amino acids.

The chain recombines TRBV2 with TRBJ2-2, with TRBD1 as a possible D gene (5 bases). Deletions cut 5 bases from V and 3 bases from J, with 13 bases between. The CDR3 sequence is 15 residues long. CDR1 is SNHLY and CDR2 is FYNNEI in the germline V gene. The chain's CDR3 is CASSRREPDTGELFF. In nucleotides, the CDR3 is TGTGCCAGCAGTCGCAGGGAACCCGACACCGGGGAGCTGTTTTTT. The full variable domain, its missing parts supplied by reference TRBV2 and TRBJ2-2, is EPEVTQTPSHQVTQMGQEVILRCVPISNHLYFYWYRQILGQKVEFLVSFYNNEISEKSEIFDDQFSVERPDGSNFTLKIRSTKLEDSAMYFCASSRREPDTGELFFGEGSRLTVL.

The CDR3 region is CASSQFGTDTQYF. In DNA form, the CDR3 reads TGTGCCAGCAGCCAATTTGGCACAGATACGCAGTATTTT. J is TRBJ2-3 and V is TRBV14, with unresolved D. This CDR3 comprises 13 residues. V gave up 2 bases and J gave up 1 base, with 4 bases separating them. The germline CDR1 and CDR2 sequences are SGHDN and FVKESK. Looking up the rest from reference TRBV14 and TRBJ2-3 gives the full variable domain: EAGVTQFPSHSVIEKGQTVTLRCDPISGHDNLYWYRRVMGKEIKFLLHFVKESKQDESGMPNNRFLAERTGGTYSTLKVQPAELEDSGVYFCASSQFGTDTQYFGPGTRLTVL.

This clone was seen once. V gene TRBV9 combines with J gene TRBJ2-1; D unresolved. The CDR3 loop spans 13 amino acids. Germline assignment: CDR1 SGDLS and CDR2 YYNGEE. Trimming took 0 bases from V and 8 from J, leaving 9 bases between them. Here the CDR3 DNA reads TGTGCCAGCAGCGTAGCGGGCTGGGATGAGCAGTTCTTC. As protein: CASSVAGWDEQFF. The full variable domain, in which reference TRBV9 and TRBJ2-1 provide the parts outside the CDR3, is DSGVTQTPKHLITATGQRVTLRCSPRSGDLSVYWYQQSLDQGLQFLIQYYNGEERAKGNILERFSAQQFPDLHSELNLSSLELGDSALYFCASSVAGWDEQFFGPGTRLTVL.